These 20 T cell receptor beta chains originate from one sample sequenced in a study of cytotoxic CD8 clonotypes in ibrutinib-treated CLL. TCRdb keeps only in-frame clones here, not all; method: immunoSEQ multiplex PCR. The data contain about 85,000 clones, roughly 83% of them singletons. The source was PBMCs, collected after 12 months of ibrutinib treatment. These receptors were obtained from a human donor with chronic lymphocytic leukemia.

V usage is TRBV7-9 and J usage is TRBJ2-3; D not certain. Trimming took off 5 bases at V and 3 bases at J, with 12 bases between the two ends. Germline V lookup: CDR1 SEHNR, CDR2 FQNEAQ (reference sequence). The CDR3 spans 14 residues. As DNA, the CDR3 is TGTGCCAGCAGCCAAAGACTCGGGACAGATACGCAGTATTTT. Translation: CASSQRLGTDTQYF.

This sequence joins TRBV5-1 and TRBJ2-7; the match to TRBD2 covers 9 bases. Trimming took 0 bases from V and 6 from J; bases not matched to a gene: 4. There are 14 residues in the CDR3. The germline V gene encodes CDR1 SGHRS and CDR2 YFSETQ. CDR3 protein: CASSLVAGGGEQYF. CDR3 DNA sequence: TGCGCCAGCAGCTTGGTTGCGGGAGGGGGCGAGCAGTACTTC.

This clone has more than one count but fewer than ten. This rearrangement joins TRBV30 to TRBJ1-5; D gene uncertain. With 0 bases removed from V and 7 bases from J, the gap between germline ends came to 10 bases. The germline CDR1 and CDR2 sequences are GTSNPN and SVGIG (reference sequence). The CDR3 sequence is 13 residues long. The CDR3 reads CAWSVMGGQPQHF. CDR3 DNA sequence: TGTGCCTGGAGTGTAATGGGCGGCCAGCCCCAGCATTTT.

The chain joins TRBV6-5 to TRBJ2-5, with a weak D call TRBD2 (6 bases). The V gene lost 5 bases and the J gene lost 5 bases, with 18 bases spanning the gap. There are 15 residues in the CDR3. Germline CDR1 is MNHEY and CDR2 is SVGAGI. This chain's CDR3 is CASSPDQRAGETQYF. For the CDR3, the DNA is TGTGCCAGCAGTCCCGACCAGCGGGCAGGTGAGACCCAGTACTTC.

This chain connects TRBV11-3 to TRBJ2-7; D is perhaps TRBD2 (7 bases). This CDR3 has 15 residues. Trimming cost V 5 bases and J 0 bases, with 14 bases left between them. Germline loops: CDR1 SGHNT, CDR2 YENEEA. As DNA, the CDR3 is TGTGCCAGCAGCCTGGGGGCGGGGGCCTCCTACGAGCAGTACTTC. It yields the protein CASSLGAGASYEQYF.

This clone was picked up one time. The chain uses TRBV4-1 and TRBJ2-5, with D possibly being TRBD2 (5 bases). Between the trimmed V and J ends, which lost 4 bases and 4 bases, there was a span of 10 bases. Germline V gene data show CDR1 as MGHRA and CDR2 as YSYEKL. The CDR3 length is 13 residues. The CDR3 DNA reads as TGCGCCAGCAGCCGCGGGCCAAGAGAGACCCAGTACTTC. Encoded protein: CASSRGPRETQYF.

CDR3 loop: CASSGPGQGYNEQFF. The CDR3 DNA sequence: TGTGCCAGCAGTGGCCCGGGACAGGGATACAATGAGCAGTTCTTC. The V call is TRBV13, the J call TRBJ2-1; 9 bases are a match to TRBD1. J gave up 4 bases and V 6 bases, and 7 bases lay outside the gene matches. The CDR3 is 15 residues long. Germline-derived CDR1 and CDR2 are PRHDT and FYEKMQ (reference sequence).

The chain combines TRBV7-2 with TRBJ1-2; D may be TRBD1 (5 bases). The germline V gene encodes CDR1 SGHTA and CDR2 FQGNSA. The CDR3 is 14 amino acids. V lost 5 bases and J 5 bases, leaving 15 bases between the germline ends. The CDR3 coding sequence is TGTGCCAGCAGCCCCCGCCCGGGGCCGTATGGCTACACCTTC. It yields the protein CASSPRPGPYGYTF.

This chain connects TRBV11-2 to TRBJ2-3, with 10 nucleotides matching TRBD2. Germline values: CDR1 SGHAT, CDR2 FQNNGV. This CDR3 has 16 amino acids. V lost 4 bases, J lost 3 bases, and 7 bases stayed unmatched. The CDR3 coding sequence is TGTGCCAGCAGCTGGGGCCCACTAGCGGGGACAGATACGCAGTATTTT. This sequence encodes CASSWGPLAGTDTQYF.

V usage is TRBV6-4 and J usage is TRBJ1-1; TRBD1 might be the D (5 bases). Germline CDR1 reads MRHNA; CDR2 reads SNTAGT. Trimming stripped 2 bases from V and 7 bases from J, with 14 bases between. CDR3 length equals 14 residues. CDR3 loop: CASSDVAVGGEAFF. Here the CDR3 DNA reads TGTGCCAGCAGTGACGTGGCGGTTGGGGGTGAAGCTTTCTTT.

As DNA, the CDR3 is TGCGCCAGCAGTCCGCCTATGGGGGGTGACACTGAAGCTTTCTTT. Encoded protein: CASSPPMGGDTEAFF. This rearrangement joins TRBV5-1 to TRBJ1-1; perhaps TRBD1 as D (5 bases). Germline V CDR1 and CDR2: SGHRS, YFSETQ. The CDR3 spans 15 residues. V shed 5 bases and J shed 3 bases, with 17 bases lying between them.

The CDR3 loop is CASSFGAGVGYTF. In DNA form, the CDR3 reads TGTGCCAGCAGTTTCGGGGCAGGGGTTGGCTACACCTTC. The chain carries TRBV28 and TRBJ1-2; D might be TRBD1 (6 bases). Per the germline V gene, CDR1 is MDHEN and CDR2 is SYDVKM. Trimming took 3 bases from V and 7 from J, leaving 12 bases between them. The length of the CDR3 is 13 residues.

In the case of this clone: Just one base apart from a much larger clone, this may be a read error. The rearrangement links TRBV6-5 to TRBJ1-6, with D unclear. The CDR3 totals 16 residues. Germline CDR1 and CDR2: MNHEY and SVGAGI. The ends were cut back, 0 bases at V and 9 bases at J, with 15 bases in the middle. For the CDR3, the DNA is TGTGCCAGCAGTTACTCGGGCAAGAGAGACTCTTCACCCCTCCACTTT. Its protein is CASSYSGKRDSSPLHF.

The rearrangement links TRBV30 to TRBJ2-3, with TRBD2 matching 8 bases. This CDR3 spans 14 amino acids. V shed 2 bases, J shed 2 bases, and the junction held 3 bases outside the gene matches. Germline V gives CDR1 GTSNPN, CDR2 SVGIG (reference sequence). CDR3 nucleotides: TGTGCCTGGAGTTTAGCGGGGTTCACAGATACGCAGTATTTT. This encodes CAWSLAGFTDTQYF.

The V and J genes are TRBV6-5 and TRBJ1-6, with 8 bases that match TRBD1. This CDR3 contains 14 residues. The germline CDR1 and CDR2 sequences are MNHEY and SVGAGI. Trimming cost V 2 bases and J 10 bases; bases outside gene matches: 4. The CDR3 here is CASSYADRDSPLHF. Written as DNA, the CDR3 is TGTGCCAGCAGTTACGCGGACAGGGACTCACCCCTCCACTTT.

This clone was seen just once. The chain couples TRBV5-4 to TRBJ1-4; no reliable D call. CDR1 is SGHNT, CDR2 YYREEE, per germline (reference sequence). Trimming cost V 0 bases and J 2 bases, with 11 bases left between them. This CDR3 is 16 amino acids long. CDR3: CASSLGWGQTNEKLFF. DNA of the CDR3: TGTGCCAGCAGCTTGGGGTGGGGTCAGACTAATGAAAAACTGTTTTTT.

The V call is TRBV21-1, the J call TRBJ1-1; the table assigns TRBD1, which was not confirmed against the DNA. TRBV21-1 is annotated as a pseudogene. This CDR3 is built from 13 residues. The CDR3 is CASTYRGDTEAFF. As DNA, the CDR3 is TGTGCCAGCACTTACAGGGGGGACACTGAAGCTTTCTTT.

This sequence joins TRBV27 and TRBJ2-1; D perhaps matches TRBD2 (5 bases). This CDR3 spans 12 amino acids. In germline, CDR1 is MNHEY, CDR2 SMNVEV (reference sequence). Trimming left V 6 bases short and J 12 bases short, with 15 bases between. The CDR3 region is CASSPGGWVQFF. Here the CDR3 DNA reads TGTGCCAGCAGCCCGGGCGGGTGGGTGCAGTTCTTC.

CDR3 bases: TGTGCCAGCAGTCCCCCGGGACAGGGAACTGGAAACACCATATATTTT. This translates into CASSPPGQGTGNTIYF. The rearrangement joins TRBV28 to TRBJ1-3; 9 nucleotides agree with TRBD1. V dropped 5 bases and J dropped 2; count of bases not matched to a gene: 7. Germline CDR1 and CDR2: MDHEN and SYDVKM. The CDR3 is 16 amino acids.

This clone appeared a single time. The rearrangement links TRBV6-5 to TRBJ2-7, with D maybe TRBD1 (5 bases). CDR1 MNHEY and CDR2 SVGAGI come from the germline V gene. The ends were cut back, 2 bases at V and 6 bases at J, with 17 bases in the middle. The CDR3 has 15 residues. CDR3 loop: CASSYGQVGLFEQYF. The CDR3 DNA reads TGTGCCAGCAGTTACGGGCAGGTGGGGCTTTTCGAGCAGTACTTC.